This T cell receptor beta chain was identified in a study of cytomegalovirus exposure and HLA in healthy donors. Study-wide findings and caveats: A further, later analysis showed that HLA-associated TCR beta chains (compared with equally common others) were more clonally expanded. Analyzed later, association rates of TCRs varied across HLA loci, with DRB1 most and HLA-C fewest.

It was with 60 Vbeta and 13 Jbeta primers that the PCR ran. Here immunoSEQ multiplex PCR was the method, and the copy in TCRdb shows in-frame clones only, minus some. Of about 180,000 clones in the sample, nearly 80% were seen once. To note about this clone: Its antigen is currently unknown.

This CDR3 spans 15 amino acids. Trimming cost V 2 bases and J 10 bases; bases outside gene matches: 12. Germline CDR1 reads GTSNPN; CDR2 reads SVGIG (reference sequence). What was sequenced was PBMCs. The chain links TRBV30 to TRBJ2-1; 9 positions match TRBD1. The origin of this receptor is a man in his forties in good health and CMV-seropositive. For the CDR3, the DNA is TGTGCCTGGAGTCGCGGGACAGGGTTCCAGCGCGAGCAGTTCTTC. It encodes CAWSRGTGFQREQFF.